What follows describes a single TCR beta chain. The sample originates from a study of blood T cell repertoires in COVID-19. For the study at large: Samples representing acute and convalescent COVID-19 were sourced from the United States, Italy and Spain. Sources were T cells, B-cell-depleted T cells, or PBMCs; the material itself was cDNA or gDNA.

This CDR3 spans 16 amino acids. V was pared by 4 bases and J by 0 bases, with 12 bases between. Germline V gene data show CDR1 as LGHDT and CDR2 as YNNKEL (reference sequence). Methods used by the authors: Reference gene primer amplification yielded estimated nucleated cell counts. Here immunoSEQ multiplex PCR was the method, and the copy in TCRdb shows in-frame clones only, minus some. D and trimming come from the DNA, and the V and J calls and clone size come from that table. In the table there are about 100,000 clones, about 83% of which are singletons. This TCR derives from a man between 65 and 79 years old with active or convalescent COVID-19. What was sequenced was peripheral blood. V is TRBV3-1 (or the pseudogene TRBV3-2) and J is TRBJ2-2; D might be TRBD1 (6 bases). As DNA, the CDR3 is TGTGCCAGCAGCCCCTACAGGGAAGCGAACACCGGGGAGCTGTTTTTT. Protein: CASSPYREANTGELFF.